Included here is one TCR beta chain sequence, with context. Its antigen is still unknown. A multiplex PCR was run with 60 Vbeta primers and 13 Jbeta primers. Generated by immunoSEQ multiplex PCR, the TCRdb table keeps only in-frame clones and is missing some. The sample contains 110,000 to 150,000 clones, 75% of which appear only once. This entry comes from a study of cytomegalovirus exposure and HLA in healthy donors. Study summary: HLA-typed donors were the source of around 87 million unique TCRs, which an early data release held. Study outcomes and limitations: It was 150 to 200 TCR beta chains that were listed as cytomegalovirus-associated. Roughly even sequencing depth across donors was the assumption behind the presence/absence analyses.

Unrecorded immune exposures were likely, despite nominal health at sampling. Trimming left V 0 bases short and J 3 bases short, with 5 bases between. Germline V gene sequence: CDR1 MNHEY, CDR2 SVGAGI. The CDR3 length is 13 residues. Sample: PBMCs. The receptor was isolated from a man younger than 45 in good health and CMV-seronegative. This rearrangement joins TRBV6-5 to TRBJ1-1; D is uncertain. The CDR3 sequence: CASSYSRYTEAFF. As DNA, the CDR3 is TGTGCCAGCAGTTACTCGAGATACACTGAAGCTTTCTTT.